This entry concerns a single T cell receptor (beta chain). What it binds is unknown. The sample comes from a study of cytomegalovirus exposure and HLA in healthy donors. Study at large: Out of 150 million to 200 million T cells, an earlier analysis found fewer than 140 million unique TCR beta sequences in total. Whole-study findings and limits: Most CMV-associated TCR beta chains were later found to appear HLA-restricted.

A multiplex PCR was run with 60 Vbeta primers and 13 Jbeta primers. Method: immunoSEQ multiplex PCR; TCRdb's copy keeps in-frame clones and lacks some. The sample shows about 150,000 clones, around 84% of them seen only once. The sequence came from a boy between 2 and 15 years old in good health and CMV-seronegative. Material for sequencing was PBMCs.

The CDR3: CASSPRDRPGELFF. CDR3 sequence (DNA): TGTGCCAGCAGCCCTCGGGACAGACCCGGGGAGCTGTTTTTT. The genes are TRBV7-9 and TRBJ2-2, with 7 bases lining up with TRBD1. Trimming cost V 5 bases and J 6 bases; bases outside gene matches: 6. Germline V gene lookup returns CDR1 SEHNR and CDR2 FQNEAQ (reference sequence). The CDR3 runs to 14 residues.